The clone carrying this TCR beta chain was counted only a few times. Antigen unknown. Trimming left V 5 bases short and J 12 bases short, with 10 bases between. The CDR3 is made up of 9 amino acids. In germline, CDR1 is DFQATT, CDR2 SNEGSKA (reference sequence). The study ran its PCR with 60 Vbeta and 13 Jbeta primers. Method: immunoSEQ multiplex PCR; TCRdb's copy keeps in-frame clones and lacks some. This sample has about 140,000 clones, with around 82% found just once. These data come from a study of cytomegalovirus exposure and HLA in healthy donors. Study-level points and caveats: Later work showed greater clonal expansion in HLA-associated TCR beta chains than in equally common others. For most TCR beta V segments, an earlier analysis put the productive rate at about 87% or about 30% of the time. Evidence from a later analysis indicated that most CMV-associated TCR beta chains looked HLA-restricted. The authors confirmed in vitro that a few CMV-associated chains were specific for CMV antigens.

V and J are TRBV20-1 and TRBJ1-2; D possibly corresponds to TRBD1 (5 bases). Source material: PBMCs. This clonotype originated in a woman younger than 30 in good health and CMV-seropositive. Here the CDR3 DNA reads TGCAGTGCTCGCGGGGCGCACACCTTC. Its protein product is CSARGAHTF.